The T cell receptor beta chain described here comes from a study of persistence of HIV-infected CD4 T cells. Comment on this clone: What it binds is not known.

Sequencing used immunoSEQ version 4 in survey mode. Assay: immunoSEQ multiplex PCR; the TCRdb copy retains only in-frame clones and omits some. This table has around 39,000 clones, around 86% appearing once. The CDR3 totals 14 residues. Per germline, CDR1 MNHNY and CDR2 SVGAGI (reference sequence). V lost 2 bases to trimming and J lost 4 bases; unmatched junction nucleotides: 4. The stimulus was an HIV-1 Gag 15-mer peptide pool, about 1 ug/peptide/mL. Sorted nonresponding memory CD4+ T cells were CD40L-negative, CD69-negative, CD45RO-high. Sequencing was performed on cultured CD4+ T cells from PBMCs, taken from a patient who received antiretroviral therapy. This sequence originates from an adult with HIV. The donor label of this sample is uncertain. The V and J genes are TRBV6-6 and TRBJ1-1; 7 bases are shared with TRBD1. Here the CDR3 DNA reads TGTGCCAGCAGTTACCGACAGGGCGTCACTGAAGCTTTCTTT. It specifies CASSYRQGVTEAFF.